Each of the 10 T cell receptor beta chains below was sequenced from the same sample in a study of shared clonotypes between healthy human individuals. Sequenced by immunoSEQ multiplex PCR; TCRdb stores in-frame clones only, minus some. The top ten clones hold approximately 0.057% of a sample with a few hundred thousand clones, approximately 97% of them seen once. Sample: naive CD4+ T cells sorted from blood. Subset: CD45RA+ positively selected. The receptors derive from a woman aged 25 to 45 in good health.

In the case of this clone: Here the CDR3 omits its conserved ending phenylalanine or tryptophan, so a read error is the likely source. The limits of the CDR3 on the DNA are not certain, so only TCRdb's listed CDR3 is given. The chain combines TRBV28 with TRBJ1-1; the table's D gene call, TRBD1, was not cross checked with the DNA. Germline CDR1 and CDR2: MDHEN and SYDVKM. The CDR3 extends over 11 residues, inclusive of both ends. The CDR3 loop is CASSPSEQVGH.

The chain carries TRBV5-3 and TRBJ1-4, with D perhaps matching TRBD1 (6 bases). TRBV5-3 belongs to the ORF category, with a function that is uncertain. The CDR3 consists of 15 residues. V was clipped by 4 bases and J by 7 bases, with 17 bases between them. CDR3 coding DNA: TGTGCCAGAAGCCGGGCCGTCGGGGGCCGTGAAAAACTGTTTTTT. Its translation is CARSRAVGGREKLFF.

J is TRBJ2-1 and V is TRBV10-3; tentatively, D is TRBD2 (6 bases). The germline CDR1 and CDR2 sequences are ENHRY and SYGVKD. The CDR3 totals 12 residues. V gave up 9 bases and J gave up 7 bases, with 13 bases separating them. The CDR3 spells CAMGWRENEQFF. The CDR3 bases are TGTGCCATGGGGTGGAGGGAGAATGAGCAGTTCTTC.

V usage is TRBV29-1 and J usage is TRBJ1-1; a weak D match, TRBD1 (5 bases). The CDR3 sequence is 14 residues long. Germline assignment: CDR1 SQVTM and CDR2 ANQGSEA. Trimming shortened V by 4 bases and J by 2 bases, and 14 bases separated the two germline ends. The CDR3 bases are TGCAGCGTTGGGTTTAGGGGAATAAACACTGAAGCTTTCTTT. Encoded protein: CSVGFRGINTEAFF.

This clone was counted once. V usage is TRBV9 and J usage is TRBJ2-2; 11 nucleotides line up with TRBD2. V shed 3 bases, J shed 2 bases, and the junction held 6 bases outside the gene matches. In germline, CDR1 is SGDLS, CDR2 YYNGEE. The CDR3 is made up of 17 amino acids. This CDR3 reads CASSGSSGRENTGELFF. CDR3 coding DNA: TGTGCCAGCAGCGGTAGTAGCGGGAGGGAAAACACCGGGGAGCTGTTTTTT. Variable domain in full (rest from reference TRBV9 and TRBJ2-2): DSGVTQTPKHLITATGQRVTLRCSPRSGDLSVYWYQQSLDQGLQFLIQYYNGEERAKGNILERFSAQQFPDLHSELNLSSLELGDSALYFCASSGSSGRENTGELFFGEGSRLTVL.

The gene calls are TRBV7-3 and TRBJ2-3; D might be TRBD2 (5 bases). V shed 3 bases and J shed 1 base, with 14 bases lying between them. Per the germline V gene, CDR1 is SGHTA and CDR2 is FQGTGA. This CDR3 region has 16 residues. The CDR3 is CASSLATTGGTDTQYF. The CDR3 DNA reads TGTGCCAGCAGCTTGGCGACTACCGGCGGCACAGATACGCAGTATTTT.

In nucleotides, the CDR3 is TGTGCCACCAGCAGAGCAGGGTATTCGAACTATGGCTACACCTTC. Translating it yields CATSRAGYSNYGYTF. The chain is built from TRBV15 and TRBJ1-2; a weak D match, TRBD1 (5 bases). Germline assignment: CDR1 LNHNV and CDR2 YYDKDF (reference sequence). The V end was cut by 1 base, the J end by 2 bases, with 11 bases between. The CDR3 covers 15 residues.

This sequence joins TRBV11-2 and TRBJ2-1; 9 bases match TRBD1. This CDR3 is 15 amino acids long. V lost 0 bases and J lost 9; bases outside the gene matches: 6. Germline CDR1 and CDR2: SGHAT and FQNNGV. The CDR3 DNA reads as TGTGCCAGCAGCTTAGAAAGCACAGGGGGCGCTGAGCAGTTCTTC. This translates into CASSLESTGGAEQFF. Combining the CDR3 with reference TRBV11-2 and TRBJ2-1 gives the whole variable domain EAGVAQSPRYKIIEKRQSVAFWCNPISGHATLYWYQQILGQGPKLLIQFQNNGVVDDSQLPKDRFSAERLKGVDSTLKIQPAKLEDSAVYLCASSLESTGGAEQFFGPGTRLTVL.

CDR3 DNA: TGTGCCAGCACCCCCAGGGAGGATTTTAACTATGGCTACACCTTC. The encoded protein is CASTPREDFNYGYTF. This chain uses TRBV6-5 with TRBJ1-2; a possible D gene is TRBD1 (5 bases). Looked up from germline, CDR1 is MNHEY and CDR2 is SVGAGI. The CDR3 extends over 15 amino acids. V was trimmed by 7 bases and J by 1 base, leaving 16 bases between them.

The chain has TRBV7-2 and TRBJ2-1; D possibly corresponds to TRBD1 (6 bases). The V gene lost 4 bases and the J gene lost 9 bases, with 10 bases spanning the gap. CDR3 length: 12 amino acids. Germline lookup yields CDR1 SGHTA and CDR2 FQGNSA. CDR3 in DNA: TGTGCCAGCAGCTCTACAGGGATTGAGCAGTTCTTC. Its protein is CASSSTGIEQFF.